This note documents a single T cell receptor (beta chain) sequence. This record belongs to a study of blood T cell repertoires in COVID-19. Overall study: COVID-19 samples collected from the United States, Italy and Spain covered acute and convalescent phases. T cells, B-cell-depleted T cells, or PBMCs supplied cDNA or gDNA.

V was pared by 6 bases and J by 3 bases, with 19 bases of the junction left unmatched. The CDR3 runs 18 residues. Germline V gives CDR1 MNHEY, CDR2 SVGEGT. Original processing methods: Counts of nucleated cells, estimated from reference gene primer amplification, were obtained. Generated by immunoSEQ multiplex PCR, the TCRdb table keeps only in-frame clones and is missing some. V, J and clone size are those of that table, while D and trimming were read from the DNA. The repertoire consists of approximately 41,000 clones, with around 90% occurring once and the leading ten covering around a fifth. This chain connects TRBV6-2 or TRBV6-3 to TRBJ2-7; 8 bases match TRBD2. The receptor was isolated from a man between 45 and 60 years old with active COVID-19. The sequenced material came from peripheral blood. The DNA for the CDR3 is TGTGCCAGCAGCCCCTCCAAATATAGCGGGACCCTTTACTACGAGCAGTACTTC. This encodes CASSPSKYSGTLYYEQYF.